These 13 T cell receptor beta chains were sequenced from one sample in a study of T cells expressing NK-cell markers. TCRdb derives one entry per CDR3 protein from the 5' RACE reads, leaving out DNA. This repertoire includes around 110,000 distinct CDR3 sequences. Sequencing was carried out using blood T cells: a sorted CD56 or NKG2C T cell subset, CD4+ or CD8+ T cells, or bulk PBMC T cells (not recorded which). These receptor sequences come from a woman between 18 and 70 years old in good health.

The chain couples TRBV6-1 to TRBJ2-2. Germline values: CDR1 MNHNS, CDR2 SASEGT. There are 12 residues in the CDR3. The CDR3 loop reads CASTRLGGELFF.

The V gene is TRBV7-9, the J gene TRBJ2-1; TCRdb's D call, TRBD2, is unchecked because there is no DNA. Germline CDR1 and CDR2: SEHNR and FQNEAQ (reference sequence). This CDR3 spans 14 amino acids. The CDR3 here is CASSQRALGDEQFF.

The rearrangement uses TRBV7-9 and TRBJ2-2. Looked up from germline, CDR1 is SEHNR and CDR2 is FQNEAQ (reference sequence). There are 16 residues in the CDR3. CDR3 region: CASSSQTSQKAGELFF.

This CDR3 is CASSLTGSEQYF. The chain joins TRBV7-6 to TRBJ2-7; TCRdb lists TRBD1, though no DNA is available to test this call. The CDR3 covers 12 residues. From germline, CDR1 is SGHVS and CDR2 FNYEAQ.

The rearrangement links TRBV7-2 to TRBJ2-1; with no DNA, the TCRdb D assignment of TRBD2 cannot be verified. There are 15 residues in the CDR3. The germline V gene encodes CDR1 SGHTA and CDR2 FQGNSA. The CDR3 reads CASSLGWGLAGEQFF.

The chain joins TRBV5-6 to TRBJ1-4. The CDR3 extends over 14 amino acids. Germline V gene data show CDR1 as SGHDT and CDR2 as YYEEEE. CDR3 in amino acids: CASSLAGDNEKLFF.

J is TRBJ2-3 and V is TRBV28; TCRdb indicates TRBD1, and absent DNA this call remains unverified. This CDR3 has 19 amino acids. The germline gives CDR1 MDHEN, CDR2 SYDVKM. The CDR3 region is CASSSPGQGTSGATDTQYF.

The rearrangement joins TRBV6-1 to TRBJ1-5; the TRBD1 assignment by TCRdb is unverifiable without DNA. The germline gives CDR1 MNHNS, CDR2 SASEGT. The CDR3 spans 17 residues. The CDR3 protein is CASSVAFSPMGNQPQHF.

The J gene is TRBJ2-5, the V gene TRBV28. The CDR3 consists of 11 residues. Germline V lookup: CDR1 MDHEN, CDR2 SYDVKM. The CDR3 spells CASSYYETQYF.

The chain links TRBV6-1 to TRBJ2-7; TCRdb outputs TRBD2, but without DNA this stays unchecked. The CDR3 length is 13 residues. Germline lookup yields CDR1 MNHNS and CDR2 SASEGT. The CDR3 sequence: CATGLAGDHEQYF.

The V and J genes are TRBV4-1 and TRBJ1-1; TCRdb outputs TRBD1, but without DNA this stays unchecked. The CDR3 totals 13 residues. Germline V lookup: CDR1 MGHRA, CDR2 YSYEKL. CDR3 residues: CASSPPPNTEAFF.

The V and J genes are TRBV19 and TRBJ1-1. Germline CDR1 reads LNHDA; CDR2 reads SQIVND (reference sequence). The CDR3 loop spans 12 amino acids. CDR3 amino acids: CASSLAFEIAFF. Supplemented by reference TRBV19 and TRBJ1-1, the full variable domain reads DGGITQSPKYLFRKEGQNVTLSCEQNLNHDAMYWYRQDPGQGLRLIYYSQIVNDFQKGDIAEGYSVSREKKESFPLTVTSAQKNPTAFYLCASSLAFEIAFFGQGTRLTVV.

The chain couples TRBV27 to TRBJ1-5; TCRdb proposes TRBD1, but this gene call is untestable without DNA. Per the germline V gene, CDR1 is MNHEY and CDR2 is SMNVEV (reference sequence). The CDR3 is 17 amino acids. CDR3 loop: CASSSGQGVYSNQPQHF.